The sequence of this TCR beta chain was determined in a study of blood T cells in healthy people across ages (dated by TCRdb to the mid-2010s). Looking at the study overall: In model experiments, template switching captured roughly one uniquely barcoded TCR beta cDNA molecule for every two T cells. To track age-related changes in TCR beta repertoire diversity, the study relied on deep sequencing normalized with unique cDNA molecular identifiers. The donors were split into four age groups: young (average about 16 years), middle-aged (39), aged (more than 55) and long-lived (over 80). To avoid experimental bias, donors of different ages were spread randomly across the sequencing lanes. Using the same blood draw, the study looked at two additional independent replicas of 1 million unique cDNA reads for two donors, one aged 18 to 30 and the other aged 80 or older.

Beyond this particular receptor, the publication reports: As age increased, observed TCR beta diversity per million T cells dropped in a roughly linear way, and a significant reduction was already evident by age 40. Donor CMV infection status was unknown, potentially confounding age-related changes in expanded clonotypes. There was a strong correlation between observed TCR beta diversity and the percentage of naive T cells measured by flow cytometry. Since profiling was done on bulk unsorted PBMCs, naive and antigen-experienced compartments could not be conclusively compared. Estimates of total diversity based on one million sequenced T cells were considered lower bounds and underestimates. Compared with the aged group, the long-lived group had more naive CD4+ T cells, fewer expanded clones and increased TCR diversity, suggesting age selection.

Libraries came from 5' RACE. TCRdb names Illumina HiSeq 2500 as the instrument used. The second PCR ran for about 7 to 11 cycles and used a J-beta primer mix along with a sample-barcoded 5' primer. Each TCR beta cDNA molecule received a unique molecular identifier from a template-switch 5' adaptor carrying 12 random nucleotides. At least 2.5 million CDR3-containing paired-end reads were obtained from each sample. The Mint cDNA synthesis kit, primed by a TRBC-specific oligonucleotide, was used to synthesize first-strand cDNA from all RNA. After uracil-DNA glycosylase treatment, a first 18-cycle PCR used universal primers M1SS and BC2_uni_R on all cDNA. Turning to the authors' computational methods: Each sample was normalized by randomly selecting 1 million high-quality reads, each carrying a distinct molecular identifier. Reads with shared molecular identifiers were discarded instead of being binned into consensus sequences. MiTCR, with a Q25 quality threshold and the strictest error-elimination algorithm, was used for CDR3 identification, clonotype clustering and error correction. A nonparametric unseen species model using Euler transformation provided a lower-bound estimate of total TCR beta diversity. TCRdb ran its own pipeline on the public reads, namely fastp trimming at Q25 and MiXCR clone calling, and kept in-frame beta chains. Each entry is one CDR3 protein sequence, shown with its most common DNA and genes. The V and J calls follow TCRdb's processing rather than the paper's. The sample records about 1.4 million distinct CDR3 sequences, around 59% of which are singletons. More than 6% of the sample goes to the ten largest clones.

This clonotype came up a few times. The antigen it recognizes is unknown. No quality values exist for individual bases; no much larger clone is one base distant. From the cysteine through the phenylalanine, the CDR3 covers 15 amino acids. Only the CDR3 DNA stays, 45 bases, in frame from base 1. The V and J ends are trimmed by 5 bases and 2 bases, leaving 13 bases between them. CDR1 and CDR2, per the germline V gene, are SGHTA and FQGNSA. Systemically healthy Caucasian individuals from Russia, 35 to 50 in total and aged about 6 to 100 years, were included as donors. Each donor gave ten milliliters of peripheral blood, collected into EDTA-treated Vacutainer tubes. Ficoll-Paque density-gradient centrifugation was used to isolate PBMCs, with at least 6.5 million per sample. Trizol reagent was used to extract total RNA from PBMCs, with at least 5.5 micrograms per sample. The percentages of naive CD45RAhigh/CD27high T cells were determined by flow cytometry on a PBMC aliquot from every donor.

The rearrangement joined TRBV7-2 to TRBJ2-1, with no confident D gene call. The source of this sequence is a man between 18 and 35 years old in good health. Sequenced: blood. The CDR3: CASSLTEVTYNEQFF. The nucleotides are TGTGCCAGCAGCCTCACCGAGGTAACCTACAATGAGCAGTTCTTC.